Detailed here is one T cell receptor (beta chain). The antigen is unknown. This record comes from a study of shared clonotypes between healthy human individuals. Points from the study as a whole: Lower generation probabilities were found for non-shared clonotypes than for those shared by all four donors.

None of the donors, who were healthy HIV-negative adults, had recently had acute infections or vaccinations. Deep-level assay runs were performed. The DNA input per sorted-subset replicate PCR was about 180 ng, corresponding to 32,000 or so T cell genomes. Data came from immunoSEQ multiplex PCR; TCRdb stores just in-frame clones and leaves some out. The sample shows 1 million to 1.3 million clones, approximately 78% of them seen only once. The source of this sequence is a man between 18 and 35 years old in good health. Some clones in this sample may be carry-over from other donors' samples. Sequenced input: memory CD4+ T cells from PBMCs. Described subset: CD45RA-negative fraction.

CDR3 in DNA: TGTGCCAGCAGCCGGGACAGGGGGGAGCTGTTTTTT. Translated, it gives CASSRDRGELFF. The chain combines TRBV7-2 with TRBJ2-2, with TRBD1 matching 8 bases. V dropped 5 bases and J dropped 8; count of bases not matched to a gene: 1. CDR3 size: 12 residues. Per germline, CDR1 SGHTA and CDR2 FQGNSA.